This T cell receptor beta chain was observed in a study of T cells in Graves' hyperthyroidism and ophthalmopathy. The CDR3 length is 14 residues. CDR1 is MNHEY and CDR2 is SMNVEV in the germline V gene (reference sequence). The V end was cut by 3 bases, the J end by 7 bases, with 15 bases between. The CDR3 regions of TCR beta were amplified from RNA transcripts. Primed by the HTBI set, a first-round RT-PCR was run on the TCR CDR3. TCRdb re-called the multiplex PCR reads through MiXCR, storing one row per CDR3 protein. Of 500,000 to 750,000 distinct CDR3 sequences in the sample, about half were seen once. There are many counts of this clonotype.

The chain recombines TRBV27 with TRBJ1-2; the D is unclear. The specimen was peripheral blood or thyroid tissue (not recorded which). This receptor was identified in a woman between 18 and 30 years old with Graves' hyperthyroidism. CDR3 protein: CASSFRQTSLGYTF. CDR3 DNA sequence: TGTGCCAGCAGTTTCCGGCAGACCTCTCTTGGCTACACCTTC.